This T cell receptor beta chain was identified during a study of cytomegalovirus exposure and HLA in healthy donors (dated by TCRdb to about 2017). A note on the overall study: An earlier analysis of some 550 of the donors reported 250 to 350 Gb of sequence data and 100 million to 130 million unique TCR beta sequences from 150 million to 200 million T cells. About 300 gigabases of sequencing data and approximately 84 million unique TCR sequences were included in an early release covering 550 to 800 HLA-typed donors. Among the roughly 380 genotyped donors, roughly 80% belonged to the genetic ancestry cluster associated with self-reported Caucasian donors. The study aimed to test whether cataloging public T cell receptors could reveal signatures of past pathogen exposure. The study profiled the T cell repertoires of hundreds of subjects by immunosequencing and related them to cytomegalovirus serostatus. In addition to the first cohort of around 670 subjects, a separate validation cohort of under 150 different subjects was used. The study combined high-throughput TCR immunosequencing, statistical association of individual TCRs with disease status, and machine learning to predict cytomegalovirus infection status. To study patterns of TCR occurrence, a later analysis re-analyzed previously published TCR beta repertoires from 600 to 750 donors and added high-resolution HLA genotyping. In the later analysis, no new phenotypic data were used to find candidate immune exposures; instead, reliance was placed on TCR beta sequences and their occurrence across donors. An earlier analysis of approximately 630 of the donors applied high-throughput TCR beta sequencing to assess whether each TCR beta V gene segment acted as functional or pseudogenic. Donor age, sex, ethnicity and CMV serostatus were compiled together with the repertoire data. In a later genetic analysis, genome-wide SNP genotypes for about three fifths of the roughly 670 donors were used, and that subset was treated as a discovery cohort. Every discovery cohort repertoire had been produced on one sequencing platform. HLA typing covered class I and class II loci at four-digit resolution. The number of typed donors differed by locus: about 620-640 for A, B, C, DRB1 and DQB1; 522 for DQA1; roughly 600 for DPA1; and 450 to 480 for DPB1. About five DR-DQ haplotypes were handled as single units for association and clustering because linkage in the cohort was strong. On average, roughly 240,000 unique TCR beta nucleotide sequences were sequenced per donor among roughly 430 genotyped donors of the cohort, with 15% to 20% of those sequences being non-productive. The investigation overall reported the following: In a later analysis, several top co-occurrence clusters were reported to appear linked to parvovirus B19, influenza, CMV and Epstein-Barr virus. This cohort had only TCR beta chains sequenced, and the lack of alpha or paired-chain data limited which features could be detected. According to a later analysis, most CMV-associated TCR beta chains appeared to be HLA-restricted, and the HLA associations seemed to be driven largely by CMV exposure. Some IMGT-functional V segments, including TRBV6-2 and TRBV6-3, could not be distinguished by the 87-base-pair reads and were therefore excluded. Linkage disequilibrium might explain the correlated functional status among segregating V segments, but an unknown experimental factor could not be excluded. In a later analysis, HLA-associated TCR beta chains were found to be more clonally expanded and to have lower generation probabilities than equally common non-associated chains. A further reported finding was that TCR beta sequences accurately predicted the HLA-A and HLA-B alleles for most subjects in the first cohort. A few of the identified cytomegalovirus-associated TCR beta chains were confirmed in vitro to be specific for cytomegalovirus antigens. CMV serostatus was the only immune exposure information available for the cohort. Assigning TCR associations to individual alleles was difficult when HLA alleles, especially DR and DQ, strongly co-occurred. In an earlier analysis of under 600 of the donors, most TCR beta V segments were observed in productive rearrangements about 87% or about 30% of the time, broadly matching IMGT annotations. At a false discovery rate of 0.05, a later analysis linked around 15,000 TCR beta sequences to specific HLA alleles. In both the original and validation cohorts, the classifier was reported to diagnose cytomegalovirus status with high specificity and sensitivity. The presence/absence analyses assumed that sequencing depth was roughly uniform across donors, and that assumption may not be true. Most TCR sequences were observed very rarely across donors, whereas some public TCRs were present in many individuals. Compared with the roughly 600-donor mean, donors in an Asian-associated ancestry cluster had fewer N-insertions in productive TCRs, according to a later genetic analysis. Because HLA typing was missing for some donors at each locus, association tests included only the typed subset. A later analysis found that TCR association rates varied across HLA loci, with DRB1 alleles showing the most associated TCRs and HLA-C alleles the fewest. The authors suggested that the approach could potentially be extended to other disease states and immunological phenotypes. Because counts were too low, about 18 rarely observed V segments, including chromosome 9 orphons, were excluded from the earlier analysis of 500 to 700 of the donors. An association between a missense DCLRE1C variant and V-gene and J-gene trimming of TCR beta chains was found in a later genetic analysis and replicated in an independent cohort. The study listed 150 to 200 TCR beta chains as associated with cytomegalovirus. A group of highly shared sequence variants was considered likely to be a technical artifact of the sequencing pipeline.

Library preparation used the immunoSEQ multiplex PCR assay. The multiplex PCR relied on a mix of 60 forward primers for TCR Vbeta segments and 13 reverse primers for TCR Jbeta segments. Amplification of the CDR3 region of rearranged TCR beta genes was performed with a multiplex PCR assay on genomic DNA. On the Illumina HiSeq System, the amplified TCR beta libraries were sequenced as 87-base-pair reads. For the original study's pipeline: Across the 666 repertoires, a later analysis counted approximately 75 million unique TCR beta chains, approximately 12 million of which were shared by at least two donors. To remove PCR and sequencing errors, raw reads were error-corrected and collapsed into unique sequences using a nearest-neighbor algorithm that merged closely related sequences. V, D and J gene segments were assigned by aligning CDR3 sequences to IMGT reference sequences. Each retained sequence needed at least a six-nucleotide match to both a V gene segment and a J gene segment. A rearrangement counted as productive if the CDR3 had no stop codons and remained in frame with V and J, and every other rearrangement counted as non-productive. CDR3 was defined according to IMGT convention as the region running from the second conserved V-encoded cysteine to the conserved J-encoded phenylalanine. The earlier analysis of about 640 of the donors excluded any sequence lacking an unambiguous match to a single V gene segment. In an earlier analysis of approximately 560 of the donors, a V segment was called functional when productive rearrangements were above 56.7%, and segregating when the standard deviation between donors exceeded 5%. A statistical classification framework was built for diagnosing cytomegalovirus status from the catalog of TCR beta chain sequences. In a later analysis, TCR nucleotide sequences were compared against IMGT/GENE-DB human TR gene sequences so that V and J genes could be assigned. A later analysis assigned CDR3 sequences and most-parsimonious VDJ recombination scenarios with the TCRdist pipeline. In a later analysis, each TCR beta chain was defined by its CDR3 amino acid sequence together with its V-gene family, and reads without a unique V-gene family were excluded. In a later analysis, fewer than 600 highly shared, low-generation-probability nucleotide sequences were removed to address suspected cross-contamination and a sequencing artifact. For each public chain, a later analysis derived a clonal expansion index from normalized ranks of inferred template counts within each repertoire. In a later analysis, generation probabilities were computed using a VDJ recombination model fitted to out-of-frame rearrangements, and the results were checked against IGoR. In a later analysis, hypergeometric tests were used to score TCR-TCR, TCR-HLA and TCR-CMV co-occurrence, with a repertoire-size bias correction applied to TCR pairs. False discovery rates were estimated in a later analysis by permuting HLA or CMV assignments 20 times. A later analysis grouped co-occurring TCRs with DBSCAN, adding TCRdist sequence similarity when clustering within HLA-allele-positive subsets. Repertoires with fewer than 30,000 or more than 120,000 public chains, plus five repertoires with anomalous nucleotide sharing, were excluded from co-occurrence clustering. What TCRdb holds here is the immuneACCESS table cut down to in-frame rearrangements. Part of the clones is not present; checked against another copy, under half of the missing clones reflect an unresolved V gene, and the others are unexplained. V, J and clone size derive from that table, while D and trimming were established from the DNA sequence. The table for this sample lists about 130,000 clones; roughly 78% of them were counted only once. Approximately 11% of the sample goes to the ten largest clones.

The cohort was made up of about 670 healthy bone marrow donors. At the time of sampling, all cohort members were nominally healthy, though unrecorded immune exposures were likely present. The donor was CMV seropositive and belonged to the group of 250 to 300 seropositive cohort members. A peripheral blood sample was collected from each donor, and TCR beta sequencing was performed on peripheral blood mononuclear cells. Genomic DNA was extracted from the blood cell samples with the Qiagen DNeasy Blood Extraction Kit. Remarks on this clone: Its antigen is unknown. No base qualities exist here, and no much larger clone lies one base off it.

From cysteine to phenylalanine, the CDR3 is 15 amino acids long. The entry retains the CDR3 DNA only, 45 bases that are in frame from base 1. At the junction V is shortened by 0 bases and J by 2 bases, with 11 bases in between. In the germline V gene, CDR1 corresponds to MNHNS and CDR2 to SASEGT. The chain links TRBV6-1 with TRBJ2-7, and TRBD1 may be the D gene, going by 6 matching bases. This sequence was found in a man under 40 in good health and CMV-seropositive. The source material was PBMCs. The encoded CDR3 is CASSEAWDKTYEQYF. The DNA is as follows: TGTGCCAGCAGTGAAGCATGGGACAAGACCTACGAGCAGTACTTC.